This TCR beta chain was sequenced in a study of cytomegalovirus exposure and HLA in healthy donors (dated by TCRdb to between 2016 and 2019). For context, the study as a whole: According to an earlier analysis of 587 of the donors, about 179 million T cells yielded some 110 million unique TCR beta sequences and 250 to 350 Gb of sequence data. An early release that covered some 640 HLA-typed donors contained around 300 gigabases of sequencing data and 70 million to 100 million unique TCR sequences. The genetic ancestry cluster associated with self-reported Caucasian donors included over 65% of the roughly 380 genotyped donors. The study aimed to test whether cataloging public T cell receptors could reveal signatures of past pathogen exposure. The study used immunosequencing to profile the T cell repertoires of more than 650 subjects and linked those repertoires to cytomegalovirus serostatus. Along with the 666-subject first cohort, a separate validation cohort of 120 different subjects was used. To predict cytomegalovirus infection status, the study combined high-throughput TCR immunosequencing, statistical association of individual TCRs with disease status, and machine learning. A later analysis re-examined previously published TCR beta repertoires from 600 to 700 donors and added high-resolution HLA genotyping to investigate patterns of TCR occurrence. The later analysis used no new phenotypic data to find candidate immune exposures, relying instead on TCR beta sequences and their occurrence across donors. An earlier analysis of 587 of the donors used high-throughput TCR beta sequencing to judge whether each TCR beta V gene segment behaved as functional or pseudogenic. Donor age, sex, ethnicity and CMV serostatus were compiled together with the repertoire data. A later genetic analysis took genome-wide SNP genotypes for about 65% of the 666 donors and used that subset as a discovery cohort. All discovery cohort repertoires had been generated using a single sequencing platform. HLA typing covered class I and class II loci at four-digit resolution. The number of donors typed differed by locus, with roughly 620-640 for A, B, C, DRB1 and DQB1, around 500 for DQA1, under 610 for DPA1, and 472 for DPB1. Because of strong linkage in the cohort, roughly five DR-DQ haplotypes were treated as single units for association and clustering. On average, approximately 250,000 unique TCR beta nucleotide sequences were sequenced per donor among more than 350 genotyped donors of the cohort, with roughly 18% of those sequences being non-productive. What the study reported, not specific to this receptor: The authors suggested that the approach could potentially be generalized to other disease states and immunological phenotypes. An earlier analysis of approximately 540 of the donors showed that most TCR beta V segments appeared in productive rearrangements either about 90% or about 30% of the time, which broadly matched IMGT annotations. Only TCR beta chains were sequenced in this cohort, and the absence of alpha or paired-chain data limited detectable features. Assigning TCR associations to individual alleles was difficult when HLA alleles, especially DR and DQ, strongly co-occurred. In a later analysis, around 17,000 TCR beta sequences were associated with specific HLA alleles at a false discovery rate of 0.05. Correlated functional status among segregating V segments might reflect linkage disequilibrium, but an unknown experimental factor could not be ruled out. Compared with the approximately 600-donor mean, donors in an Asian-associated ancestry cluster had fewer N-insertions in productive TCRs, according to a later genetic analysis. Most TCR sequences were seen in very few donors, while some public TCRs were found in many individuals. The presence/absence analyses assumed that sequencing depth was roughly uniform across donors, and that assumption may not be true. HLA typing was unavailable for some donors at each locus, so association tests used only the typed subset. Cytomegalovirus status was reported to be diagnosed by the classifier with high specificity and sensitivity in both the original and validation cohorts. The 87-base-pair reads could not distinguish some IMGT-functional V segments, including TRBV6-2 and TRBV6-3, so those segments were excluded. In a later analysis, TCR association rates were found to vary across HLA loci, with the most associated TCRs seen for DRB1 alleles and the fewest for HLA-C alleles. In a later analysis, HLA-associated TCR beta chains showed more clonal expansion and lower generation probabilities than non-associated chains that were equally common. An association between a missense DCLRE1C variant and V-gene and J-gene trimming of TCR beta chains was found in a later genetic analysis and replicated in an independent cohort. Over 15 rarely observed V segments, including chromosome 9 orphons, were excluded from the earlier analysis of 550 to 700 of the donors because counts were too low. A group of highly shared sequence variants was considered likely to be a technical artifact of the sequencing pipeline. In a later analysis, several top co-occurrence clusters were reported to appear linked to parvovirus B19, influenza, CMV and Epstein-Barr virus. The only immune exposure information available for the cohort was CMV serostatus. A further reported finding was that TCR beta sequences accurately predicted the HLA-A and HLA-B alleles for most subjects in the first cohort. A later analysis found that most CMV-associated TCR beta chains appeared HLA-restricted, with HLA associations seemingly driven largely by CMV exposure. A few of the identified cytomegalovirus-associated TCR beta chains were confirmed in vitro to be specific for cytomegalovirus antigens. The study gave a list of some 150 TCR beta chains associated with cytomegalovirus.

The germline V gene yields SNHLY for CDR1 and FYNNEI for CDR2. Reading from cysteine to tryptophan, the CDR3 counts 11 amino acids. Only the CDR3 region is kept as DNA, spanning 33 bases read in frame from base 1. The cohort consisted of some 730 healthy bone marrow donors. At the time of sampling, every cohort member was nominally healthy, though immune exposures that went unrecorded were likely present. The donor tested CMV seropositive, placing the donor among the roughly 300 seropositive members of the cohort. A peripheral blood sample was collected from each donor, and TCR beta sequencing was performed on peripheral blood mononuclear cells. Genomic DNA was extracted from the blood cell samples with the Qiagen DNeasy Blood Extraction Kit. To prepare the library, the immunoSEQ multiplex PCR assay was applied. For the multiplex PCR, a mixture combining 60 forward primers for TCR Vbeta segments and 13 reverse primers for TCR Jbeta segments was used. A multiplex PCR assay on genomic DNA amplified the CDR3 region of rearranged TCR beta genes. The Illumina HiSeq System was used to sequence the amplified TCR beta libraries as 87-base-pair reads. As for the original processing: In a later analysis, around 80 million unique TCR beta chains were counted across the 650 to 700 repertoires, and approximately 11 million of these chains were shared by at least two donors. To remove PCR and sequencing errors, raw reads were error-corrected and collapsed into unique sequences using a nearest-neighbor algorithm that merged closely related sequences. V, D and J gene segments were assigned by aligning CDR3 sequences to IMGT reference sequences. For a sequence to be retained, a match of at least six nucleotides was required to both a V gene segment and a J gene segment. Rearrangements were called productive when the CDR3 lacked stop codons and stayed in frame with V and J; all others were non-productive. CDR3 was defined by IMGT convention, running from the second conserved V-encoded cysteine to the conserved J-encoded phenylalanine. The earlier analysis of about 560 of the donors excluded any sequence lacking an unambiguous match to a single V gene segment. In an earlier analysis of several hundred of the donors, V segments were called functional above 56.7% productive rearrangements and were called segregating when the between-donor standard deviation exceeded 5%. A statistical classification framework was developed to diagnose cytomegalovirus status using the catalog of TCR beta chain sequences. In a later analysis, TCR nucleotide sequences were compared against IMGT/GENE-DB human TR gene sequences so that V and J genes could be assigned. Using the TCRdist pipeline, a later analysis assigned CDR3 sequences along with most-parsimonious VDJ recombination scenarios. In a later analysis, every TCR beta chain was defined by the combination of its CDR3 amino acid sequence and its V-gene family, and reads without a unique V-gene family were dropped. To address suspected cross-contamination and a sequencing artifact, a later analysis removed some 620 highly shared, low-generation-probability nucleotide sequences. A later analysis calculated a clonal expansion index for each public chain from normalized within-repertoire ranks of inferred template counts. In a later analysis, generation probabilities were computed using a VDJ recombination model fitted to out-of-frame rearrangements, and the results were checked against IGoR. In a later analysis, TCR-TCR, TCR-HLA and TCR-CMV co-occurrence was scored with hypergeometric tests, and a repertoire-size bias correction was applied to TCR pairs. To estimate false discovery rates, a later analysis permuted the HLA or CMV assignments 20 times. In a later analysis, co-occurring TCRs were grouped using DBSCAN, with TCRdist sequence similarity added in when clustering inside HLA-allele-positive subsets. For co-occurrence clustering, repertoires with fewer than 30,000 or more than 120,000 public chains were excluded, along with a handful of repertoires with anomalous nucleotide sharing. TCRdb took over this immuneACCESS table, retaining in-frame rearrangements with V and J assigned. Such tables are incomplete; in checked studies, under half of the missing clones stem from an unresolved V gene, and the remainder is unexplained. The DNA gave D and trimming, while V, J and clone size come from that table. Across this sample there are 150,000 to 200,000 clones, with about three quarters seen only once. Over 2.5% of the sample rests with the top ten.

This clone has only a few counts. This clone's antigen is unknown. Sequence at one end of the junction differs from germline and may be a read error. The sequence was collected from a woman aged 40 to 50 in good health and CMV-seropositive. The chain is made from TRBV2 and TRBJ1-1; TRBD1 is a weak D gene call, 6 bases matching. The sequencing sample was made of PBMCs. Here is the DNA: TGTGCCAGCAGTGGAATGTGGGGGGGGCCGTGG. The encoded protein is CASSGMWGGPW. Supplemented by the reference TRBV2 and TRBJ1-1 proteins around the CDR3, the complete variable domain is EPEVTQTPSHQVTQMGQEVILRCVPISNHLYFYWYRQILGQKVEFLVSFYNNEISEKSEIFDDQFSVERPDGSNFTLKIRSTKLEDSAMYFCASSGMWGGPWGQGTRLTVV.